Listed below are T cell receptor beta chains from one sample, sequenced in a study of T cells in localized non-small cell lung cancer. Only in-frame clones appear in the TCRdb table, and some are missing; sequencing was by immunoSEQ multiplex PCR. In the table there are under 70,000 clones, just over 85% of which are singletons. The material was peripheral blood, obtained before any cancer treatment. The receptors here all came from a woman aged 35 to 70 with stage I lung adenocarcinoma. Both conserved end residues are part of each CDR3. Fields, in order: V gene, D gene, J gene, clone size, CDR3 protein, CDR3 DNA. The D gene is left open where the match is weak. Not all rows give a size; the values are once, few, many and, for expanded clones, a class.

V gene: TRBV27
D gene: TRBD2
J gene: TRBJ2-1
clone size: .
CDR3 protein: CASSSLTSGGAREQFF
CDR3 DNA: TGTGCCAGCAGTTCCCTGACTAGCGGGGGGGCTCGTGAGCAGTTCTTC

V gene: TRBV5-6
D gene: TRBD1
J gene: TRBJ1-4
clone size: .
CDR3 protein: CASSSSPGQINEKLFF
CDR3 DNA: TGTGCCAGCAGCTCCTCACCGGGACAGATAAATGAAAAACTGTTTTTT

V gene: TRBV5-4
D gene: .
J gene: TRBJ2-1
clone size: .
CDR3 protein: CASSLDSLSYNEQFF
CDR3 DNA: TGTGCCAGCAGCTTGGATAGCCTCTCCTACAATGAGCAGTTCTTC

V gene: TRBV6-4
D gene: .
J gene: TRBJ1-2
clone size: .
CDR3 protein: CASSDEPGYGYTF
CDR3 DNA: TGTGCCAGCAGTGATGAGCCGGGCTATGGCTACACCTTC

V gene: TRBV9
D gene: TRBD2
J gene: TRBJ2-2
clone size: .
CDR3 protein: CASSVASSGGMSTGELFF
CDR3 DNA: TGTGCCAGCAGCGTAGCGAGTAGCGGGGGGATGAGCACCGGGGAGCTGTTTTTT

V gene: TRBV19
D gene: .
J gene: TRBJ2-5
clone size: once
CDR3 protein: CASSIAAGFQETQYF
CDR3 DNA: TGTGCCAGTAGTATAGCGGCAGGGTTTCAAGAGACCCAGTACTTC

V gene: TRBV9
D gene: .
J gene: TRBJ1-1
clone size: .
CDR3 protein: CASSVVSGGEAFF
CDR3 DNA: TGTGCCAGCAGCGTAGTATCTGGGGGCGAAGCTTTCTTT

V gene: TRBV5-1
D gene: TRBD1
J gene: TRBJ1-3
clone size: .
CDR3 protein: CASSLGDSSGNTIYF
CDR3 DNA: TGCGCCAGCAGCTTGGGGGACAGCTCTGGAAACACCATATATTTT

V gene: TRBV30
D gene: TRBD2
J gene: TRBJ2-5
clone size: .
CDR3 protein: CAWSVLRGEQETQYF
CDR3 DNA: TGTGCCTGGAGTGTACTGCGGGGGGAACAAGAGACCCAGTACTTC

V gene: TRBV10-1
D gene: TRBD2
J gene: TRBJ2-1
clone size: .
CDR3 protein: CASSETSGGTNEQFF
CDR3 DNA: TGCGCCAGCAGTGAGACTAGCGGGGGAACCAATGAGCAGTTCTTC

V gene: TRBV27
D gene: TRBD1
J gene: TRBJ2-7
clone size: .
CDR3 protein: CASSLTGSYEQYF
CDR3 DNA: TGTGCCAGCAGTCTGACAGGGTCTTACGAGCAGTACTTC

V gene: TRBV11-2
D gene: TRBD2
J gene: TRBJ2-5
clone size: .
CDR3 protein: CASSLQGTSGSQETQYF
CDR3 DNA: TGTGCCAGCAGCTTACAAGGGACTAGCGGGTCACAAGAGACCCAGTACTTC

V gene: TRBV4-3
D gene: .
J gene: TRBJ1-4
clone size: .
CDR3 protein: CASSQDGGGINEKLFF
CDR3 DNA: TGCGCCAGCAGCCAAGATGGGGGGGGGATTAATGAAAAACTGTTTTTT

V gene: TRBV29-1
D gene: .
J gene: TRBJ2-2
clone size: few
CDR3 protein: CSVVNTGELFF
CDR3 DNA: TGCAGCGTTGTGAACACCGGGGAGCTGTTTTTT

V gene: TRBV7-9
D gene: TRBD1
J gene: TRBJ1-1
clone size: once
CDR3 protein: CASSRTGFMNTEAFF
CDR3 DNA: TGTGCCAGCAGCCGGACAGGGTTCATGAACACTGAAGCTTTCTTT

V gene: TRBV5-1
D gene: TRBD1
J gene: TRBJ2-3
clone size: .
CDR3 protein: CASSLGTGNTQYF
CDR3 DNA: TGCGCCAGCAGCTTGGGGACAGGTAATACGCAGTATTTT

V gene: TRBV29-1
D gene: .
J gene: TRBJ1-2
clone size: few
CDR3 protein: CSVGSGYGYTF
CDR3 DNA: TGCAGCGTTGGTTCGGGGTATGGCTACACCTTC

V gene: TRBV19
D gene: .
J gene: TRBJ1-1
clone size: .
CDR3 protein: CASSSRAEAFF
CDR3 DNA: TGTGCCAGTAGTTCCCGGGCTGAAGCTTTCTTT

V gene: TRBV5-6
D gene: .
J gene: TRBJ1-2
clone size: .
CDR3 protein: CASTLGGVGDYGYTF
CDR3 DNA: TGTGCCAGCACCCTAGGAGGGGTCGGAGACTATGGCTACACCTTC

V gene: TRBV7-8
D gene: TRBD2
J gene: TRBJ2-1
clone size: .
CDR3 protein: CASSFLGRSGVNEQFF
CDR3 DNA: TGTGCCAGCAGCTTTTTGGGAAGAAGCGGGGTTAATGAGCAGTTCTTC

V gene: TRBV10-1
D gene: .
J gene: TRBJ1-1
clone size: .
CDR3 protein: CAIYIMTAEAFF
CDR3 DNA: TGCGCCATATACATAATGACTGCTGAAGCTTTCTTT

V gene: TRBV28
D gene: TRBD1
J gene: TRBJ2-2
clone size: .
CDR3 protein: CASSGGQVNYGELFF
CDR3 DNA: TGTGCCAGCAGCGGCGGACAGGTTAATTATGGGGAGCTGTTTTTT

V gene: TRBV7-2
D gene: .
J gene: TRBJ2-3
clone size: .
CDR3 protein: CASSLDPFNSQYF
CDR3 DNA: TGTGCCAGCAGCTTAGACCCATTTAATTCGCAGTATTTT

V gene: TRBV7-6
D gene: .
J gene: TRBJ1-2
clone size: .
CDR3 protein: CASSPRGGFGSNYGYTF
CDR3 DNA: TGTGCCAGCTCCCCCCGTGGGGGGTTCGGAAGTAACTATGGCTACACCTTC

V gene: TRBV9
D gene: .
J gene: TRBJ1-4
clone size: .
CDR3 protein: CASSWGGADEKLFF
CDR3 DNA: TGTGCCAGCAGCTGGGGGGGCGCGGATGAAAAACTGTTTTTT

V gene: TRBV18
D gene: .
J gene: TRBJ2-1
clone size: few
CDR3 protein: CASSAETGLAQFF
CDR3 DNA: TGTGCCAGCTCAGCAGAAACAGGGTTGGCGCAGTTCTTC

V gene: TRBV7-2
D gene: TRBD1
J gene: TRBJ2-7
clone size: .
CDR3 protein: CASSFQLGQPYEQYF
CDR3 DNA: TGTGCCAGCAGCTTTCAATTGGGACAGCCATACGAGCAGTACTTC

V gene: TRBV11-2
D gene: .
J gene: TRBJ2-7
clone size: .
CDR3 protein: CASSLAEGIYEQYF
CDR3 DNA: TGTGCCAGCAGCTTAGCGGAGGGAATTTACGAGCAGTACTTC

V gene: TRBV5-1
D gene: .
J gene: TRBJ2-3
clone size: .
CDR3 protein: CASSLETSRDTQYF
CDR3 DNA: TGCGCCAGCAGCTTGGAGACTAGTAGGGATACGCAGTATTTT

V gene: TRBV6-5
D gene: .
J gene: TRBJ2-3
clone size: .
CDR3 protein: CASNKGGTDTQYF
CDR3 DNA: TGTGCCAGCAATAAGGGGGGCACAGATACGCAGTATTTT

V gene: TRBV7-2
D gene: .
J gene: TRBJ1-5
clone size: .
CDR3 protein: CASSLDGGPPQPQHF
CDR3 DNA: TGTGCCAGCAGCTTAGATGGGGGTCCTCCTCAGCCCCAGCATTTT

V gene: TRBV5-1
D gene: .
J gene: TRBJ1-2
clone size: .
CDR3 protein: CASSSDSIYGYTF
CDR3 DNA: TGCGCCAGCAGCTCGGACTCAATTTATGGCTACACCTTC

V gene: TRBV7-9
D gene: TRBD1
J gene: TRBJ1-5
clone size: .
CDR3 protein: CASSLGTGGGQPQHF
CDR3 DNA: TGTGCCAGCAGCTTAGGGACAGGGGGAGGTCAGCCCCAGCATTTT

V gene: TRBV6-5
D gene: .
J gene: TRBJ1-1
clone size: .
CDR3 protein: CASSYSIGDETEAFF
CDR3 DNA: TGTGCCAGCAGTTACTCGATTGGGGACGAAACTGAAGCTTTCTTT

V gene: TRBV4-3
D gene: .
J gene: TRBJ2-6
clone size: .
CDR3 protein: CASSQGGSGANVLTF
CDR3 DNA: TGCGCCAGCAGCCAAGGGGGTAGTGGGGCCAACGTCCTGACTTTC

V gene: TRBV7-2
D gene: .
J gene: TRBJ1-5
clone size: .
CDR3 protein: CASSLSTRSDQPQHF
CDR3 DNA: TGTGCCAGCAGCTTATCTACAAGGAGCGATCAGCCCCAGCATTTT

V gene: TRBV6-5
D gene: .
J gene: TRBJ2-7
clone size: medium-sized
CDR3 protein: CASSPRRDFHEQYF
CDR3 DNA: TGTGCCAGCAGCCCAAGAAGGGACTTCCACGAGCAGTACTTC

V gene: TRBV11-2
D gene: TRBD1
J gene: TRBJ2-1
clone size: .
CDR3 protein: CASSLMDRGLYNEQFF
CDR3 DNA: TGTGCCAGCAGCTTAATGGACAGGGGGCTCTACAATGAGCAGTTCTTC

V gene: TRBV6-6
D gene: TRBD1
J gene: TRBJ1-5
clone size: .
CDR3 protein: CASRPENRGGDQPQHF
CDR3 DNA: TGTGCCAGCCGCCCCGAGAACAGGGGAGGGGATCAGCCCCAGCATTTT

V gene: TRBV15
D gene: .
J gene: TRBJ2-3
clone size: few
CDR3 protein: CATSRDGVSTDTQYF
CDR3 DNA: TGTGCCACCAGCAGAGACGGGGTAAGCACAGATACGCAGTATTTT

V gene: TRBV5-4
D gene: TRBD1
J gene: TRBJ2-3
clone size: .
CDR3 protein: CAARRQGRTDTQYF
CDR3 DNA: TGTGCCGCTCGTAGACAGGGGCGCACAGATACGCAGTATTTT

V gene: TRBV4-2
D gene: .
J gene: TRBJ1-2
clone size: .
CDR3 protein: CASSQGGRGSYGYTF
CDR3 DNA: TGTGCCAGCAGCCAAGGGGGCAGGGGCTCCTATGGCTACACCTTC